The entry below describes one T cell receptor beta chain. This sample is part of a study of blood T cell repertoires in COVID-19. Study-level information: Samples came from the United States, Italy and Spain, spanning acute and convalescent COVID-19. PBMCs, B-cell-depleted T cells, or T cells were the source of the cDNA or gDNA that made up the material.

Methods used by the authors: Estimation of nucleated cell counts was performed using reference gene primer amplification. Here immunoSEQ multiplex PCR was the method, and the copy in TCRdb shows in-frame clones only, minus some. V, J and clone size reflect that table, while D and trimming were determined from the DNA. The top ten hold roughly 1.4% of the sample, which has 400,000 to 500,000 clones, 86% seen once. V lost 6 bases, J lost 12 bases, and 12 bases lay in between. Germline V gives CDR1 SQVTM, CDR2 ANQGSEA. The length of the CDR3 is 10 residues. The material sequenced was peripheral blood. The TCR comes from a woman aged 30 to 39 with active or convalescent COVID-19. The chain recombines TRBV29-1 with TRBJ2-1; a possible D gene is TRBD2 (5 bases). Here the CDR3 reads CSVAGEVQFF. CDR3 bases: TGCAGCGTCGCCGGGGAAGTGCAGTTCTTC.